This TCR beta chain was sequenced for a study of shared T cell receptors in the human thymus. Profiled with immunoSEQ multiplex PCR; TCRdb holds only in-frame clones, not every one. Of 500,000 to 850,000 clones listed, approximately 89% are singletons. J lost 7 bases, V lost 5 bases, and 6 bases had no gene match. The CDR3 runs 14 residues. CDR1 MNHEY and CDR2 SVGAGI come from the germline V gene. The same sample was also studied in work on human thymus T cells. That work contributes: The people who donated were healthy Finnish babies having corrective surgery for congenital heart defects. Corrective cardiac operations yielded the resected thymus tissue. It looked as if thymic and blood repertoires used V and J genes in a biased way.

Sequenced input: thymocytes. J is TRBJ1-5 and V is TRBV6-5; 9 bases line up with TRBD1. The clonotype comes from a boy under two years old with a congenital heart defect. In DNA, the CDR3 is TGTGCCAGCAGTCTGGACAGGGGAGGACAGCCCCAGCATTTT. Protein sequence: CASSLDRGGQPQHF.